This T cell receptor (beta chain) was profiled in a study of cytomegalovirus exposure and HLA in healthy donors. The PCR had 60 Vbeta and 13 Jbeta primers. Here immunoSEQ multiplex PCR was the method, and the copy in TCRdb shows in-frame clones only, minus some. The table lists about 210,000 clones, under 85% of them singletons. As regards this clone: What it recognizes is unknown.

Germline assignment: CDR1 SGHVS and CDR2 FQNEAQ. The CDR3 runs to 14 residues. V lost 4 bases, J lost 6 bases, and 6 bases stayed unmatched. Study-wide findings and caveats: Later analysis identified 16,000 or so TCR beta sequences associated with HLA alleles, using a false discovery rate threshold of 0.05. Researchers reported from a later analysis that most CMV-associated TCR beta chains appeared HLA-restricted. Several top significant clusters appeared, in a later analysis, to be linked to common viral pathogens. Reports showed the classifier diagnosing cytomegalovirus status with high specificity and sensitivity.

V is TRBV7-8 and J is TRBJ1-2, with 9 bases aligning to TRBD1. Sequencing used PBMCs. This TCR was recovered from a woman in her forties or fifties in good health and CMV-seropositive. The CDR3 sequence: CASSSYRGRDGYTF. DNA for the CDR3: TGTGCCAGCAGCTCGTACAGGGGGCGCGATGGCTACACCTTC. Looking up the rest from reference TRBV7-8 and TRBJ1-2 gives the full variable domain: GAGVSQSPRYKVAKRGQDVALRCDPISGHVSLFWYQQALGQGPEFLTYFQNEAQLDKSGLPSDRFFAERPEGSVSTLKIQRTQQEDSAVYLCASSSYRGRDGYTFGSGTRLTVV.